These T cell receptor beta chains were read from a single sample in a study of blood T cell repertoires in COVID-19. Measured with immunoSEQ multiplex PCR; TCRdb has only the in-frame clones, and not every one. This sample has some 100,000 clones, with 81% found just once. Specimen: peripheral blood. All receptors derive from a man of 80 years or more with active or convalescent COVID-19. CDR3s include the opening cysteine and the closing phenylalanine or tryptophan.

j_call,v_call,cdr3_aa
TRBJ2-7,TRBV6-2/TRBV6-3,CASSYGLVYEQYF
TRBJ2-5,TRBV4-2,CASSQGDRGKTQYF
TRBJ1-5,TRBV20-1,CSASNRAYSNQPQHF
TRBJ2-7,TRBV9,CASSLDAGGANYEQYF
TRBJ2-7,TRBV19,CASSMSDSQYEQYF
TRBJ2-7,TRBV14,CASSQGPGTVYEQYF
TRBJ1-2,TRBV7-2,CASSLGGAANYGYTF
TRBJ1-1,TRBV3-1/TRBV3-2,CASSQDSRNTEAFF
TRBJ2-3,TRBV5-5,CASSLSGGSGTDTQYF
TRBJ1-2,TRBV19,CASSIGFLSYGYTF
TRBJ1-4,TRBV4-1,CASSSLGQGPNEKLFF
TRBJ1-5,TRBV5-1,CASSLGGPSPQHF
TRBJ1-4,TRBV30,CAWGGEAAINEKLFF
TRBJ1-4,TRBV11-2,CASSSFQGSGEKLFF
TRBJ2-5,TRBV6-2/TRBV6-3,CASSRSLAGIQETQYF
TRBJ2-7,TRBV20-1,CSASGLAGGEQYF
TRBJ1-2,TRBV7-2,CASSATGFFRGYTF